This TCR beta chain was captured in a study of Graves' ophthalmopathy and Graves' hyperthyroidism. Study results and caveats: Most expanded thyroid clonotypes above 0.001 frequency also appeared in blood.

On this clonotype itself: Its matching antigen is unknown. With a much larger clone just one base away, this may be a read error. The conserved closing phenylalanine or tryptophan is absent in this CDR3, likely reflecting a read error.

Hyperthyroidism showing no ophthalmopathy within 18 months of follow-up was stable. The authors enrolled newly diagnosed hyperthyroidism patients aged 18 to 65 with under 2 months' duration. Reliance was placed on clinical symptoms, serum thyroxine, TRAb, thyroid ultrasound and orbital computed tomography for diagnosis. RNA served as the template for amplifying TCR beta CDR3 regions. HTBI primers served in a first-round RT-PCR, which a second-round multiplex PCR followed. TCRdb re-analysed the multiplex PCR reads in MiXCR, keeping a single row per CDR3 protein. The profile covers hundreds of thousands of distinct CDR3 sequences, with about a fifth appearing a single time and approximately 7.7% taken by the ten largest. Source material: peripheral blood. The TCR comes from a woman in her late teens or twenties with stable Graves' hyperthyroidism. Some clones in this sample may be carry-over from other donors' samples.

The CDR3 loop reads CASIMGIGNQPQHY. The DNA of the CDR3 is TGTGCCAGCATAATGGGAATAGGTAATCAGCCCCAGCATTAT. V is TRBV6-1 and J is TRBJ1-5; no clear D. The CDR3 spans 14 residues. From germline, CDR1 is MNHNS and CDR2 SASEGT. V lost 7 bases to trimming and J lost 4 bases, with 14 bases between them.